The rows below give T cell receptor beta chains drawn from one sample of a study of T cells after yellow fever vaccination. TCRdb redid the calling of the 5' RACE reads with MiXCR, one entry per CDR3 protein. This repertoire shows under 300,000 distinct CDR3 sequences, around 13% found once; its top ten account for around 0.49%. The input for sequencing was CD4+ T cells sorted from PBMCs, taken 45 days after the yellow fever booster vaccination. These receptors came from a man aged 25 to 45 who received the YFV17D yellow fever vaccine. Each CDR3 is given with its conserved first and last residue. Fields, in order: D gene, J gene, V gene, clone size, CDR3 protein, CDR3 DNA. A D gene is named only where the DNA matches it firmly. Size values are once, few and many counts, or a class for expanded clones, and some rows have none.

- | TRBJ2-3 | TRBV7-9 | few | CASGRTDTQYF | TGTGCCAGCGGGCGCACAGATACGCAGTATTTT
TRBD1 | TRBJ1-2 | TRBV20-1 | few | CSARDGQGYNYGYTF | TGCAGTGCTAGAGACGGACAGGGCTATAACTATGGCTACACCTTC
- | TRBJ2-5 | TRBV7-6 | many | CASSKYGETQYF | TGTGCCAGCAGCAAATACGGAGAGACCCAGTACTTC
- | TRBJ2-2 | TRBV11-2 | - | CASSLDLHGELFF | TGTGCCAGCAGCTTAGATCTGCACGGGGAGCTGTTTTTT
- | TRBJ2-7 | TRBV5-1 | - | CASSPRGPYEQYF | TGCGCCAGCAGCCCACGTGGACCCTACGAGCAGTACTTC
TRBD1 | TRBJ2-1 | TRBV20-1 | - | CSAREINRDRATNEQFF | TGCAGTGCTAGAGAGATAAACCGGGACAGGGCAACCAATGAGCAGTTCTTC
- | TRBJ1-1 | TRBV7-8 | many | CASSVQENTEAFF | TGTGCCAGCAGCGTACAAGAGAACACTGAAGCTTTCTTT
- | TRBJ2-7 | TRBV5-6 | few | CASSLLQASYEQYF | TGTGCCAGCAGCTTGCTACAGGCGTCCTACGAGCAGTACTTC
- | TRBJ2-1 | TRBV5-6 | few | CASSLEAMLQFF | TGTGCCAGCAGCTTGGAAGCCATGCTGCAGTTCTTC
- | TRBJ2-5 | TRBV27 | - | CASSIKRGETQYF | TGTGCCAGCAGTATTAAACGAGGGGAGACCCAGTACTTC
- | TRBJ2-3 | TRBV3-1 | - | CASSQDRGSTQYF | TGTGCCAGCAGCCAAGACAGGGGATCTACGCAGTATTTT